This is a list of T cell receptor beta chains from one sample in a study of cytotoxic CD8 clonotypes in ibrutinib-treated CLL. Generated by immunoSEQ multiplex PCR, the TCRdb table keeps only in-frame clones and is missing some. The table shows about 300,000 clones, with 65% to 85% occurring only once. The sequences come from PBMCs, collected at disease progression, from a patient treated with ibrutinib. The receptors were sampled from a human donor with chronic lymphocytic leukemia. The CDR3 runs from the conserved cysteine through the conserved F or W. Each record gives: D gene, J gene, CDR3 length, clone size, V gene, CDR3 protein, CDR3 DNA. A D gene is named only where the DNA matches it firmly. Size is omitted from some rows. Given values are once, few, many or a class for expanded clones.

d_gene: NA
j_gene: TRBJ1-5
len: 15
abundance: NA
v_gene: TRBV7-2
CDR3aa: CASRAGTHSNQPQHF
CDR3nt: TGTGCCAGCAGGGCCGGGACACATAGCAATCAGCCCCAGCATTTT

d_gene: NA
j_gene: TRBJ2-7
len: 13
abundance: many
v_gene: TRBV9
CDR3aa: CASSGGSPYEQYF
CDR3nt: TGTGCCAGCAGCGGAGGCAGCCCCTACGAGCAGTACTTC

d_gene: TRBD2
j_gene: TRBJ2-3
len: 15
abundance: NA
v_gene: TRBV19
CDR3aa: CASSIAAGGMDTQYF
CDR3nt: TGTGCCAGTAGTATCGCAGCGGGGGGTATGGATACGCAGTATTTT

d_gene: TRBD1
j_gene: TRBJ2-5
len: 16
abundance: NA
v_gene: TRBV11-2
CDR3aa: CASSLSGTGRMETQYF
CDR3nt: TGTGCCAGCAGCTTGTCCGGGACAGGGAGGATGGAGACCCAGTACTTC

d_gene: NA
j_gene: TRBJ2-7
len: 14
abundance: NA
v_gene: TRBV9
CDR3aa: CASSVAWGSYEQYF
CDR3nt: TGTGCCAGCAGCGTAGCATGGGGGTCCTACGAGCAGTACTTC

d_gene: TRBD2
j_gene: TRBJ2-7
len: 12
abundance: NA
v_gene: TRBV14
CDR3aa: CASSPGLAEQYF
CDR3nt: TGTGCCAGCAGCCCTGGACTAGCGGAGCAGTACTTC

d_gene: NA
j_gene: TRBJ2-2
len: 16
abundance: NA
v_gene: TRBV9
CDR3aa: CASSPQGLSYTGELFF
CDR3nt: TGTGCCAGCAGCCCCCAGGGCCTATCATACACCGGGGAGCTGTTTTTT

d_gene: NA
j_gene: TRBJ2-5
len: 17
abundance: NA
v_gene: TRBV5-1
CDR3aa: CASSLGAFQLSAETQYF
CDR3nt: TGCGCCAGCAGCTTGGGAGCGTTCCAGCTCAGTGCGGAGACCCAGTACTTC

d_gene: TRBD2
j_gene: TRBJ2-3
len: 17
abundance: NA
v_gene: TRBV7-3
CDR3aa: CASSLRRTSGSVDTQYF
CDR3nt: TGTGCCAGCAGCTTAAGAAGGACTAGCGGGAGTGTAGATACGCAGTATTTT

d_gene: NA
j_gene: TRBJ2-2
len: 15
abundance: once
v_gene: TRBV6-6
CDR3aa: CASTLGGVKTGELFF
CDR3nt: TGTGCCAGCACCCTGGGGGGCGTTAAAACCGGGGAGCTGTTTTTT

d_gene: NA
j_gene: TRBJ1-5
len: 12
abundance: few
v_gene: TRBV28
CDR3aa: CASTQSHQPQHF
CDR3nt: TGTGCCAGCACTCAATCCCATCAGCCCCAGCATTTT

d_gene: NA
j_gene: TRBJ1-5
len: 14
abundance: NA
v_gene: TRBV6-5
CDR3aa: CASSSGYSNQPQHF
CDR3nt: TGTGCCAGCAGTTCGGGTTATAGCAATCAGCCCCAGCATTTT

d_gene: NA
j_gene: TRBJ2-7
len: 14
abundance: NA
v_gene: TRBV9
CDR3aa: CASSPPFTSREQYF
CDR3nt: TGTGCCAGCAGCCCCCCTTTTACTTCTAGAGAGCAGTACTTC

d_gene: NA
j_gene: TRBJ1-1
len: 14
abundance: NA
v_gene: TRBV2
CDR3aa: CASIRMYMNTEAFF
CDR3nt: TGTGCCAGCATTAGGATGTACATGAACACTGAAGCTTTCTTT

d_gene: TRBD1
j_gene: TRBJ1-2
len: 17
abundance: NA
v_gene: TRBV12-5
CDR3aa: CASGLVLQGPYNYGYTF
CDR3nt: TGTGCTAGTGGTTTGGTACTACAGGGGCCCTATAACTATGGCTACACCTTC

d_gene: NA
j_gene: TRBJ2-1
len: 15
abundance: few
v_gene: TRBV7-8
CDR3aa: CASNRMGDHRNEQFF
CDR3nt: TGTGCCAGCAACCGGATGGGAGACCATAGGAATGAGCAGTTCTTC

d_gene: NA
j_gene: TRBJ2-5
len: 13
abundance: NA
v_gene: TRBV27
CDR3aa: CASSPAASETQYF
CDR3nt: TGTGCCAGCAGTCCAGCGGCATCAGAGACCCAGTACTTC

d_gene: TRBD2
j_gene: TRBJ2-1
len: 15
abundance: NA
v_gene: TRBV28
CDR3aa: CASTTGLAGGNEQFF
CDR3nt: TGTGCCAGCACTACGGGACTAGCGGGAGGGAATGAGCAGTTCTTC

d_gene: NA
j_gene: TRBJ2-7
len: 15
abundance: NA
v_gene: TRBV9
CDR3aa: CASSVGGLRADEQYF
CDR3nt: TGTGCCAGCAGCGTAGGAGGCCTCCGCGCGGACGAGCAGTACTTC

d_gene: NA
j_gene: TRBJ1-2
len: 15
abundance: NA
v_gene: TRBV5-6
CDR3aa: CASSRIRAWAYGYTF
CDR3nt: TGTGCCAGCAGCCGCATCCGGGCATGGGCGTATGGCTACACCTTC

d_gene: NA
j_gene: TRBJ2-2
len: 15
abundance: few
v_gene: TRBV19
CDR3aa: CASSITVKGAGELFF
CDR3nt: TGTGCCAGTAGTATAACGGTGAAGGGGGCCGGGGAGCTGTTTTTT

d_gene: NA
j_gene: TRBJ2-1
len: 13
abundance: NA
v_gene: TRBV18
CDR3aa: CASSRGQPNEQFF
CDR3nt: TGTGCCAGCTCACGAGGACAGCCCAATGAGCAGTTCTTC

d_gene: NA
j_gene: TRBJ2-3
len: 14
abundance: NA
v_gene: TRBV6-5
CDR3aa: CASRYGLATDTQYF
CDR3nt: TGTGCCAGCAGATACGGGCTGGCCACAGATACGCAGTATTTT

d_gene: NA
j_gene: TRBJ1-5
len: 13
abundance: few
v_gene: TRBV29-1
CDR3aa: CSVGTDSNQPQHF
CDR3nt: TGCAGCGTTGGGACAGATAGCAATCAGCCCCAGCATTTT

d_gene: NA
j_gene: TRBJ2-7
len: 13
abundance: NA
v_gene: TRBV6-5
CDR3aa: CASSENRVVEQYF
CDR3nt: TGTGCCAGCAGCGAAAACAGGGTCGTCGAGCAGTACTTC

d_gene: TRBD1
j_gene: TRBJ1-2
len: 13
abundance: few
v_gene: TRBV6-5
CDR3aa: CASSPWTGNGYTF
CDR3nt: TGTGCCAGCAGCCCATGGACAGGGAATGGCTACACCTTC

d_gene: NA
j_gene: TRBJ1-5
len: 14
abundance: once
v_gene: TRBV27
CDR3aa: CASGQGGGSRPQHF
CDR3nt: TGTGCCAGCGGGCAGGGAGGTGGGTCAAGGCCCCAGCATTTT

d_gene: TRBD1
j_gene: TRBJ1-2
len: 16
abundance: once
v_gene: TRBV5-1
CDR3aa: CASSHPGQGNTYGYTF
CDR3nt: TGCGCCAGCAGCCATCCGGGACAGGGAAATACCTATGGCTACACCTTC

d_gene: NA
j_gene: TRBJ1-2
len: 11
abundance: few
v_gene: TRBV10-3
CDR3aa: CAIGDFLGYTF
CDR3nt: TGTGCCATCGGGGACTTCCTAGGCTACACCTTC